This record covers a single T cell receptor beta chain. This clone was detected only a few times. The specificity of this receptor is unknown. Base quality data are lacking; no much larger clone is found one base away. These data come from a study of OX40 agonist ivuxolimab in advanced cancers. Regarding the research as a whole: Ivuxolimab, which targeted the costimulatory receptor OX40 (CD134), was an agonistic, fully human IgG2 monoclonal antibody. Intravenous ivuxolimab was administered to patients every 2 weeks at six dose levels: 0.01, 0.1, 0.3, 1.5, 3 and 10 mg/kg. Of the roughly 53 patients in dose escalation, 19 had hepatocellular carcinoma, approximately 15 had melanoma, 9 had renal cell carcinoma and 9 had head and neck cancer. In the dose-escalation cohort, approximately 82% of patients were male, and the mean age was roughly 60 years, with a range of about 23 to 90. Patients were allowed to have had prior anti-PD-1, anti-PD-L1 or anti-CTLA-4 therapy, and 40% of the dose-escalation patients had been treated with checkpoint inhibitors. Partial responses occurred in three dose-escalation patients: two with cutaneous melanoma and one with hepatocellular carcinoma. The purpose of peripheral TCRbeta sequencing was to test whether ivuxolimab changed TCR sequence diversity and led to clonal T-cell expansion. The paper describes the monotherapy dose-escalation part (N of about 47 patients) of the phase I trial of ivuxolimab. Overall results and qualifications from the work: Low levels of normalized T-cell clonal expansion were also seen in some patients who did not respond. At doses from 0.1 to 3.0 mg/kg, clonal expansion was seen in both CD4+ and CD8+ blood T cells between baseline and week 6. The antigen specificity of the peripheral T cells that underwent clonal expansion was not determined. Partial responders in the 0.1-3.0 mg/kg groups had among the lowest normalized peripheral clonal expansion, especially among CD8+ T cells. On average, CD8+ T cells showed more expanded clones than CD4+ T cells after ivuxolimab.

The CDR3 numbers 16 residues from cysteine through phenylalanine. Kept here is only the CDR3 DNA, which spans 48 bases and is read in frame from base 1. Cut back by 6 bases and 7 bases, the V and J ends lie 22 bases apart. As encoded in the germline V gene (reference sequence), CDR1 is MNHEY while CDR2 is SMNVEV. The trial excluded patients who had a history of autoimmune disease or who were on systemic immunosuppression. In every dose cohort, peripheral blood was drawn for TCR sequencing at baseline, cycle 4 day 1, and cycle 7 day 1. The samples were drawn from a first-in-human, open-label, multicenter phase I dose-escalation trial of ivuxolimab. Adults with locally advanced or metastatic melanoma, renal cell, hepatocellular, or head and neck squamous cell carcinoma were enrolled in the trial. CD4+ and CD8+ T cells were sorted separately from peripheral blood before TCR sequencing. To sequence the TCRbeta CDR3 region, genomic DNA was isolated from the sorted cells. TCRbeta CDR3 regions were sequenced using the immunoSEQ Assay. The table comes from immuneACCESS by way of TCRdb, which keeps in-frame sequences with V and J called. Part of the clones is missing from these tables; in studies checked, under half for an unresolved V gene and the rest for unknown reasons. This sample comprises around 56,000 clones, 70% to 85% of them detected only once. The top ten hold more than 1.2% of the sample.

Sequenced here: CD4+ or CD8+ T cells sorted from blood, sampled in a trial of the OX40 agonist ivuxolimab. The chain is encoded by TRBV27 joined to TRBJ2-1, with a weak D call of TRBD1 (5 bases match). The receptor comes from an adult with an advanced solid tumor such as melanoma, head and neck, liver or kidney cancer. CDR3 region: CASRERQSRAWNEQFF. DNA sequence: TGTGCCAGCAGAGAAAGACAGTCAAGGGCCTGGAATGAGCAGTTCTTC.